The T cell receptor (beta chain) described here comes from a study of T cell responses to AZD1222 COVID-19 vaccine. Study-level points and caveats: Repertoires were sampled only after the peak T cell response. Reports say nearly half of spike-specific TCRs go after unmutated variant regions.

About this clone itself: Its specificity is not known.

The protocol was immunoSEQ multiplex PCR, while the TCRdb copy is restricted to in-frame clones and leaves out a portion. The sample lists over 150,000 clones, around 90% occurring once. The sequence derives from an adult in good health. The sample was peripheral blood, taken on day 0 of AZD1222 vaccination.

CDR3 bases: TGTGCCAGCAGCGCCGGGACGGCCAACACCATATATTTT. Translated: CASSAGTANTIYF. The chain links TRBV11-2 to TRBJ1-3, with D perhaps TRBD1 (5 bases). The germline V gene encodes CDR1 SGHAT and CDR2 FQNNGV. Trimming stripped 5 bases from V and 7 bases from J, with 12 bases between. CDR3 size: 13 residues.